The 11 T cell receptor beta chains in this list originate from one sample, sequenced in a study of Graves' ophthalmopathy and Graves' hyperthyroidism. The TCR beta CDR3 regions underwent amplification from RNA transcripts. A first-round RT-PCR used HTBI primers, followed by a second-round multiplex PCR. One entry per CDR3 protein, called by TCRdb with MiXCR from the multiplex PCR reads. The sample consists of about 1.2 million distinct CDR3 sequences, less than 45% of them appearing once. The sample was peripheral blood or thyroid tissue (not recorded which). Every receptor here comes from an adult man with Graves' hyperthyroidism.

As concerns this clonotype: One junction end does not reproduce the germline sequence, and a read error may be involved. The chain couples TRBV6-6 to TRBJ1-2; no clear D gene. Germline CDR1 is MNHNY and CDR2 is SVGAGI (reference sequence). This CDR3 has 13 amino acids. This CDR3 is CAISEGNAYGYTF. The CDR3, as DNA: TGTGCCATCAGTGAAGGGAACGCCTATGGCTACACCTTC.

This clonotype was counted at least ten times. The chain recombines TRBV13 with TRBJ2-5; D uncertain. In germline, CDR1 is PRHDT, CDR2 FYEKMQ (reference sequence). Trimming stripped 1 base from V and 2 bases from J, with 8 bases between. The CDR3 has 14 residues. The CDR3 loop reads CASSLDVQQETQYF. CDR3 DNA sequence: TGTGCCAGCAGCTTAGACGTACAGCAAGAGACCCAGTACTTC.

This clonotype was seen a few times. With a much larger clone just one base away, this may be a read error. The rearrangement uses TRBV19 and TRBJ2-2; D possibly matches TRBD1 or TRBD2 (5 bases each). CDR1 and CDR2 from the germline V gene are LNHDA and SQIVND (reference sequence). CDR3 length: 16 residues. CDR3 bases: TGTGCCAGTAGTATTTCGGAAACAGGCGGCACCGGGAAGCTGTTTTTT. Protein sequence: CASSISETGGTGKLFF.

This clonotype has at least ten counts. The chain joins TRBV9 to TRBJ1-1; no clear D. V lost 0 bases to trimming and J lost 3 bases, with 6 bases between them. The CDR3 contains 13 residues. Germline V CDR1 and CDR2: SGDLS, YYNGEE. The CDR3 loop is CASSVEADTEAFF. The CDR3 DNA reads TGTGCCAGCAGCGTAGAGGCCGACACTGAAGCTTTCTTT.

This clonotype was detected many times. This chain joins TRBV11-2 and TRBJ1-2; the D is unclear. V lost 0 bases to trimming and J lost 5 bases, with 4 bases between them. The CDR3 is 12 residues long. Germline CDR1 reads SGHAT; CDR2 reads FQNNGV. The DNA of the CDR3 is TGTGCCAGCAGCTTAGAACGATATGGCTACACCTTC. Amino acid sequence: CASSLERYGYTF. The whole variable domain, filled in from reference TRBV11-2 and TRBJ1-2, reads EAGVAQSPRYKIIEKRQSVAFWCNPISGHATLYWYQQILGQGPKLLIQFQNNGVVDDSQLPKDRFSAERLKGVDSTLKIQPAKLEDSAVYLCASSLERYGYTFGSGTRLTVV.

This clonotype was detected many times. CDR3 nucleotides: TGCAGTGCATCCTCCGGGACAGGGGATCAGCCCCAGCATTTT. Protein: CSASSGTGDQPQHF. This sequence joins TRBV20-1 and TRBJ1-5, with 10 bases matching TRBD1. The CDR3 length is 14 residues. J gave up 5 bases and V 6 bases, and 7 bases lay outside the gene matches. Germline assignment: CDR1 DFQATT and CDR2 SNEGSKA (reference sequence).

The chain has TRBV27 and TRBJ2-7, with 11 bases fitting TRBD2. The V gene's germline CDR1 is MNHEY and CDR2 SMNVEV (reference sequence). The CDR3 is 16 amino acids. The V and J ends lost 6 bases and 9 bases, in that order; junction bases with no gene match: 16. The CDR3: CASSRTLAGGPGVQYF. CDR3 DNA sequence: TGTGCCAGCAGCCGGACCTTAGCGGGAGGGCCGGGTGTGCAGTACTTC.

The chain joins TRBV7-9 to TRBJ2-5; possible D gene TRBD2, 6 bases. Trimming removed 5 bases at V and 1 base at J, with 11 bases between. The CDR3 is 14 amino acids. CDR1 and CDR2 from the germline V gene are SEHNR and FQNEAQ (reference sequence). The CDR3 here is CASSPTSRQETQYF. CDR3 DNA: TGTGCCAGCAGCCCCACTAGCCGCCAAGAGACCCAGTACTTC.

The genes are TRBV28 and TRBJ1-1, with D uncertain. Germline loops: CDR1 MDHEN, CDR2 SYDVKM. The CDR3 consists of 12 residues. Deletions cut 5 bases from V and 11 bases from J, with 15 bases between. CDR3 in amino acids: CASSETGVWAFF. The CDR3 region has the DNA TGTGCCAGCAGTGAGACCGGGGTTTGGGCTTTCTTT.

Note on this clonotype: Compared with germline, one end of the junction differs, possibly owing to a read error. The V and J genes are TRBV15 and TRBJ1-5; 8 nucleotides align to TRBD1. This CDR3 spans 15 amino acids. Germline V lookup: CDR1 LNHNV, CDR2 YYDKDF (reference sequence). CDR3 DNA sequence: TGTGCCGCCAGCAGAGGACAGGGAGGGAATCAGCCCCAGCATTTT. This codes for CAASRGQGGNQPQHF.

This clonotype was counted between two and nine times. The junction does not match germline at one end; this may be a read error. The chain joins TRBV30 to TRBJ2-5; 7 bases line up with TRBD2. The germline V gene has CDR1 GTSNPN and CDR2 SVGIG (reference sequence). This CDR3 comprises 14 residues. Here the CDR3 reads CAGRGRGYQETQYF. In DNA form, the CDR3 reads TGTGCCGGGAGAGGGCGGGGGTACCAAGAGACCCAGTACTTC.